What follows are 10 T cell receptor beta chains derived from one specimen sequenced in a study of Ad26.COV2.S vaccination and SARS-CoV-2 variants. Treatment defined: about 20 received Ad26.COV2.S at low or high dose, single or two shots; 5 received placebo; per-sample allocation not given. The samples date from day 63 after the first vaccine or placebo injection. Here immunoSEQ multiplex PCR was the method, and the copy in TCRdb shows in-frame clones only, minus some. This sample carries approximately 400,000 clones, under 90% of them seen once, and the ten largest clones take about 8%. The material sequenced was peripheral blood, taken in a trial of Ad26.COV2.S vaccine versus placebo. The receptor source for this set is a person aged 18-65 years who received the Ad26.COV2.S COVID-19 vaccine or a placebo.

The chain uses TRBV11-1 and TRBJ1-1; D is possibly TRBD1 (6 bases). The V gene lost 8 bases and the J gene lost 1 base, with 17 bases spanning the gap. The CDR3 is 15 amino acids. Germline lookup yields CDR1 SGHAT and CDR2 FQDESV (reference sequence). This chain's CDR3 is CASGKSQGRNTEAFF. CDR3 bases: TGTGCCAGCGGGAAATCACAGGGCAGGAACACTGAAGCTTTCTTT.

The rearrangement joins TRBV2 to TRBJ1-4, with D unclear. Trimming shortened V by 6 bases and J by 4 bases, and 12 bases separated the two germline ends. The germline V gene has CDR1 SNHLY and CDR2 FYNNEI. The CDR3 is 14 residues long. CDR3 amino acids: CASRLGPSNEKLFF. In DNA form, the CDR3 reads TGTGCCAGCAGGCTCGGACCGAGTAATGAAAAACTGTTTTTT.

The genes are TRBV2 and TRBJ1-5; 10 nucleotides line up with TRBD1. The germline CDR1 and CDR2 sequences are SNHLY and FYNNEI. This CDR3 has 14 amino acids. The V segment lost 5 bases and the J segment 7 bases; nucleotides outside the gene matches: 5. The CDR3 DNA sequence: TGTGCCAGCAGTCCGACAGGGGGCGACCAGCCCCAGCATTTT. Protein product: CASSPTGGDQPQHF.

On this clone: This specimen includes other DNA sequences encoding the same CDR3. V is TRBV7-3 and J is TRBJ1-1; D gene unclear. V lost 1 base to trimming and J lost 1 base, with 4 bases between them. Per germline, CDR1 SGHTA and CDR2 FQGTGA. CDR3 size: 13 residues. CDR3 in DNA: TGTGCCAGCAGCTTAAGGGGGAACACTGAAGCTTTCTTT. It encodes CASSLRGNTEAFF. Full variable domain (rest looked up from reference TRBV7-3 and TRBJ1-1): GAGVSQTPSNKVTEKGKYVELRCDPISGHTALYWYRQSLGQGPEFLIYFQGTGAADDSGLPNDRFFAVRPEGSVSTLKIQRTERGDSAVYLCASSLRGNTEAFFGQGTRLTVV.

The chain carries TRBV3-1 (or the pseudogene TRBV3-2) and TRBJ1-2; TRBD1 aligns across 7 bases. The V segment lost 4 bases and the J segment 2 bases; nucleotides outside the gene matches: 4. CDR1 is LGHDT, CDR2 YNNKEL, per germline (reference sequence). CDR3 length: 14 amino acids. The CDR3 loop reads CASSPRDSNYGYTF. The DNA of the CDR3 is TGTGCCAGCAGCCCCCGGGACAGCAACTATGGCTACACCTTC.

This clone has just one count. The gene calls are TRBV10-3 and TRBJ2-5; 8 bases map to TRBD2. CDR3 length equals 14 residues. Per germline, CDR1 ENHRY and CDR2 SYGVKD. Trimming cost V 8 bases and J 5 bases; bases outside gene matches: 10. CDR3 DNA sequence: TGTGCCATCGGGCAGCGGGGGACCCCTGAGACCCAGTACTTC. It codes for CAIGQRGTPETQYF.

The chain couples TRBV9 to TRBJ1-5; 10 nucleotides agree with TRBD1. The V segment lost 3 bases and the J segment 0 bases; nucleotides outside the gene matches: 6. The CDR3 extends over 17 amino acids. CDR1 and CDR2 (germline): SGDLS, YYNGEE. The CDR3 DNA reads TGTGCCAGCAGCGCCGGACAGGGGGAGAGTAGCAATCAGCCCCAGCATTTT. Translating gives CASSAGQGESSNQPQHF.

The chain employs TRBV10-1 and TRBJ1-1, with D possibly matching TRBD1 (6 bases). The CDR3 sequence is 14 residues long. V lost 6 bases to trimming and J lost 3 bases, with 14 bases between them. Germline CDR1 reads WNHNN; CDR2 reads SYGVQD (reference sequence). The CDR3 region has the DNA TGCGCCAGCAGGCCCGGGGGCGCGTACACTGAAGCTTTCTTT. This encodes CASRPGGAYTEAFF.

The chain has TRBV12-5 and TRBJ1-2, with D uncertain. The CDR3 covers 12 residues. V was cut by 1 base and J by 7 bases, with 7 bases left in between. Germline V gene sequence: CDR1 LGHNT, CDR2 FRNRAP. The CDR3 is CASGLGGLGYTF. The DNA of the CDR3 is TGTGCTAGTGGTTTGGGTGGCCTTGGCTACACCTTC.

The chain combines TRBV30 with TRBJ2-2; TRBD1 matches 12 bases. Germline V gene data show CDR1 as GTSNPN and CDR2 as SVGIG (reference sequence). J lost 6 bases, V lost 1 base, and 15 bases had no gene match. CDR3 length: 19 amino acids. CDR3 DNA sequence: TGTGCCTGGAGTGGCCGAATGGGGACAGGGGGCTGGTGGGCCGGGGAGCTGTTTTTT. It codes for CAWSGRMGTGGWWAGELFF.